The 22 T cell receptor beta chains reported below all come from one sample, sequenced in a study of blood T cell repertoires in COVID-19. Here immunoSEQ multiplex PCR was the method, and the copy in TCRdb shows in-frame clones only, minus some. The sample lists 70,000 to 80,000 clones; approximately 89% were seen once. Sequencing input: peripheral blood. These receptors all stem from a woman aged 80 or over with active or convalescent COVID-19.

This chain links TRBV9 with TRBJ1-2; no clear D. V lost 0 bases and J lost 4, with 10 bases in between. The CDR3 extends over 14 amino acids. CDR1 and CDR2 (germline): SGDLS, YYNGEE. The CDR3 reads CASSVAGEAYGYTF. Written as DNA, the CDR3 is TGTGCCAGCAGCGTAGCTGGGGAGGCCTATGGCTACACCTTC.

The rearrangement joins TRBV7-9 to TRBJ2-6; D gene unclear. The CDR3 extends over 15 amino acids. CDR1 and CDR2 (germline): SEHNR, FQNEAQ (reference sequence). The ends were cut back, 3 bases at V and 0 bases at J, with 6 bases in the middle. CDR3 in amino acids: CASSFSVSGANVLTF. In DNA, the CDR3 is TGTGCCAGCAGCTTTAGTGTCTCTGGGGCCAACGTCCTGACTTTC.

This clone has only one observation. The chain has TRBV5-6 and TRBJ2-7, with TRBD1 matching 7 bases. The J segment lost 4 bases and the V segment lost 2 bases, leaving 3 bases of the junction unmatched. This CDR3 contains 13 residues. The germline CDR1 and CDR2 sequences are SGHDT and YYEEEE. The CDR3 loop reads CASSFGTEYEQYF. CDR3 sequence (DNA): TGTGCCAGCAGCTTCGGGACAGAGTACGAGCAGTACTTC.

The rearrangement uses TRBV19 and TRBJ1-1; 9 bases agree with TRBD1. Germline CDR1 reads LNHDA; CDR2 reads SQIVND (reference sequence). V was pared by 10 bases and J by 5 bases, with 11 bases of the junction left unmatched. The CDR3 is 14 amino acids. CDR3 loop: CATSNRGQWTEAFF. The CDR3 DNA reads as TGTGCCACCTCGAACAGGGGGCAGTGGACTGAAGCTTTCTTT.

V usage is TRBV11-3 and J usage is TRBJ2-3; a possible D gene is TRBD2 (8 bases). In germline, CDR1 is SGHNT, CDR2 YENEEA. The V end lost 6 bases, the J end lost 6 bases, and 28 bases lay between the germline ends. The CDR3 spans 18 residues. The CDR3 loop is CASRHLGPPTGTRDTQYF. The CDR3 DNA sequence: TGTGCCAGCAGACACTTAGGGCCGCCGACAGGGACTAGGGATACGCAGTATTTT.

The V and J genes are TRBV27 and TRBJ2-3, with 10 positions matching TRBD2. V was pared by 0 bases and J by 6 bases, with 12 bases of the junction left unmatched. This CDR3 has 18 residues. CDR1 is MNHEY and CDR2 is SMNVEV in the germline V gene (reference sequence). CDR3 loop: CASSLSTGSSGGLDTQYF. The CDR3 bases are TGTGCCAGCAGTTTATCGACGGGGTCTAGCGGGGGTCTGGATACGCAGTATTTT.

The rearrangement uses TRBV5-6 and TRBJ1-4; D ambiguous. The CDR3 totals 16 residues. V was shortened by 3 bases and J by 4 bases, with 16 bases between the two germline ends. The germline CDR1 and CDR2 sequences are SGHDT and YYEEEE. CDR3 nucleotides: TGTGCCAGCAGCTCCTACTACATGACCGATAATGAAAAACTGTTTTTT. Amino acid sequence: CASSSYYMTDNEKLFF.

This clone was detected once. The chain is built from TRBV4-3 and TRBJ2-3, with 8 bases aligning to TRBD2. CDR1 LGHNA and CDR2 YSLEER come from the germline V gene. Unmatched junction bases numbered 10, after V lost 0 bases and J lost 2 bases. CDR3 length: 18 residues. CDR3 sequence reads: CASSQDRTGGQSTDTQYF. The CDR3 DNA reads TGCGCCAGCAGCCAAGACAGGACGGGGGGGCAATCCACAGATACGCAGTATTTT.

This chain joins TRBV19 and TRBJ1-1; 8 bases are shared with TRBD1. In germline, CDR1 is LNHDA, CDR2 SQIVND (reference sequence). CDR3 length: 14 residues. Trimming removed 5 bases from V and 4 bases from J; junction bases left unmatched: 6. The chain's CDR3 is CASSPLDRVTEAFF. The CDR3 DNA reads TGTGCCAGTAGTCCCCTGGACAGGGTCACTGAAGCTTTCTTT.

This clone was seen only a few times. Written as DNA, the CDR3 is TGTGCCAGTAGCCCGACAGGAAACAATGGCTACACCTTC. This sequence encodes CASSPTGNNGYTF. J is TRBJ1-2 and V is TRBV19, with a weak D call TRBD1 (6 bases). This CDR3 spans 13 amino acids. Trimming pared 6 bases from V and 6 bases from J, leaving 14 bases between. The germline CDR1 and CDR2 sequences are LNHDA and SQIVND (reference sequence).

The chain is built from TRBV4-3 and TRBJ2-5, with D possibly matching TRBD2 (7 bases). CDR1 and CDR2 from the germline V gene are LGHNA and YSLEER. Trimming removed 0 bases from V and 5 bases from J, with 19 bases in between. This CDR3 has 17 amino acids. The CDR3 DNA reads as TGCGCCAGCAGCCAAGATTTAGGGGGGGGGCCGTGGGAGACCCAGTACTTC. This gives the protein CASSQDLGGGPWETQYF.

This clone was detected only once. The chain is built from TRBV28 and TRBJ1-4; no reliable D call. CDR3 length equals 15 residues. Trimming stripped 5 bases from V and 3 bases from J, with 13 bases between. The germline gives CDR1 MDHEN, CDR2 SYDVKM. The CDR3 reads CASSPPDSANEKLFF. The CDR3, as DNA: TGTGCCAGCAGTCCCCCGGACTCGGCTAATGAAAAACTGTTTTTT.

V and J are TRBV5-1 and TRBJ1-6, with 11 bases aligning to TRBD1. In germline, CDR1 is SGHRS, CDR2 YFSETQ. Germline trimming cut 1 base from V and 10 bases from J; bases unmatched to any gene: 4. The CDR3 is 15 amino acids. CDR3 residues: CASSLRDRGESPLHF. CDR3 nucleotide sequence: TGCGCCAGCAGCTTGCGGGACAGGGGGGAATCACCCCTCCACTTT.

The chain has TRBV6-2 or TRBV6-3 and TRBJ1-1, with TRBD1 as a possible D gene (5 bases). The CDR3 runs 16 residues. CDR1 is MNHEY, CDR2 SVGEGT, per germline. The ends were cut back, 0 bases at V and 3 bases at J, with 14 bases in the middle. CDR3 nucleotide sequence: TGTGCCAGCAGTTACTCGATGGTGCGGACACACACTGAAGCTTTCTTT. Translating gives CASSYSMVRTHTEAFF.

The chain joins TRBV30 to TRBJ1-1; D gene ambiguous. The germline CDR1 and CDR2 sequences are GTSNPN and SVGIG (reference sequence). The CDR3 sequence is 13 residues long. The V end lost 3 bases, the J end lost 4 bases, and 12 bases lay between the germline ends. The CDR3 is CAWSAEGVTEAFF. As DNA, the CDR3 is TGTGCCTGGAGCGCTGAGGGAGTCACTGAAGCTTTCTTT.

The V call is TRBV11-3, the J call TRBJ1-1; unclear D gene. The V end lost 3 bases, the J end lost 1 base, and 6 bases lay between the germline ends. The CDR3 totals 13 residues. Germline V gene lookup returns CDR1 SGHNT and CDR2 YENEEA. The CDR3 DNA reads as TGTGCCAGCAGCTTTTTCTCGAACACTGAAGCTTTCTTT. This encodes CASSFFSNTEAFF.

The chain employs TRBV15 and TRBJ2-1; D may be TRBD2 (5 bases). Germline CDR1 and CDR2: LNHNV and YYDKDF (reference sequence). V was cut by 0 bases and J by 3 bases, with 9 bases left in between. This CDR3 comprises 15 residues. CDR3 protein: CATSRDSDRYNEQFF. CDR3 sequence (DNA): TGTGCCACCAGCAGAGATAGCGACCGCTACAATGAGCAGTTCTTC. The whole variable domain, filled in from reference TRBV15 and TRBJ2-1, reads DAMVIQNPRYQVTQFGKPVTLSCSQTLNHNVMYWYQQKSSQAPKLLFHYYDKDFNNEADTPDNFQSRRPNTSFCFLDIRSPGLGDTAMYLCATSRDSDRYNEQFFGPGTRLTVL.

This chain connects TRBV4-3 to TRBJ2-7; 12 bases map to TRBD1. Germline CDR1 and CDR2: LGHNA and YSLEER. The V and J ends lost 0 bases and 7 bases, in that order; junction bases with no gene match: 10. The CDR3 sequence is 17 residues long. For the CDR3, the DNA is TGCGCCAGCAGCCAAGATGGGCAGGGACAGGGGGCGCGGGAGCAGTACTTC. The encoded protein is CASSQDGQGQGAREQYF.

This rearrangement joins TRBV19 to TRBJ1-1, with TRBD1 matching over 8 bases. Germline CDR1 and CDR2: LNHDA and SQIVND (reference sequence). V gave up 6 bases and J gave up 1 base; unmatched junction bases: 10. The CDR3 is 16 amino acids. The CDR3 coding sequence is TGTGCCAGTAGAGACCCCGGACAGGGAGCGAACACTGAAGCTTTCTTT. Encoded protein: CASRDPGQGANTEAFF.

This rearrangement joins TRBV15 to TRBJ2-7; a weak D match, TRBD2 (5 bases). V lost 5 bases and J lost 0, with 17 bases in between. Germline V CDR1 and CDR2: LNHNV, YYDKDF (reference sequence). This CDR3 is 16 amino acids long. In nucleotides, the CDR3 is TGTGCCACCAGCCTTCCAATCCGGCGGGCCTCCTACGAGCAGTACTTC. Protein: CATSLPIRRASYEQYF.

The rearrangement uses TRBV24-1 and TRBJ2-3, with D maybe TRBD2 (7 bases). V was cut by 4 bases and J by 1 base, with 14 bases left in between. CDR1 and CDR2 from the germline V gene are KGHDR and SFDVKD. The CDR3 extends over 16 amino acids. The CDR3 coding sequence is TGTGCCACCAGTGAAGGCGGGGGCTATGGCACAGATACGCAGTATTTT. Translating it yields CATSEGGGYGTDTQYF.

The V and J genes are TRBV5-4 and TRBJ2-3; maybe TRBD2 (6 bases). The CDR3 sequence is 16 residues long. Looked up from germline, CDR1 is SGHNT and CDR2 is YYREEE (reference sequence). V lost 0 bases and J 0 bases, leaving 11 bases between the germline ends. The CDR3 is CASSLAGVPSTDTQYF. CDR3 bases: TGTGCCAGCAGCTTGGCGGGGGTCCCCAGCACAGATACGCAGTATTTT.